This T cell receptor (beta chain) was captured in a study of T cells in Graves' hyperthyroidism and ophthalmopathy. This clonotype has just a few counts. The target antigen is unknown. Trimming took off 4 bases at V and 5 bases at J, with 14 bases between the two ends. Germline V gene data show CDR1 as GTSNPN and CDR2 as SVGIG (reference sequence). The length of the CDR3 is 13 residues. Notes on the study in general: It was a median around seven months before onset that the model predicted ophthalmopathy.

Researchers amplified the TCR beta CDR3 regions from RNA transcripts. The TCR CDR3 first-round RT-PCR relied on the HTBI primer set. TCRdb called the multiplex PCR reads again in MiXCR, with one record for every CDR3 protein. The data show around 600,000 distinct CDR3 sequences, 15% to 17% seen once. The J gene is TRBJ1-1, the V gene TRBV30, with D possibly TRBD1 on 6 matching bases. The sequence was collected from a woman in her 30s with Graves' hyperthyroidism. Sequencing used blood. The CDR3 sequence is CAWNARGGTEAFF. The CDR3 coding sequence is TGTGCCTGGAACGCCAGGGGAGGAACTGAAGCTTTCTTT.